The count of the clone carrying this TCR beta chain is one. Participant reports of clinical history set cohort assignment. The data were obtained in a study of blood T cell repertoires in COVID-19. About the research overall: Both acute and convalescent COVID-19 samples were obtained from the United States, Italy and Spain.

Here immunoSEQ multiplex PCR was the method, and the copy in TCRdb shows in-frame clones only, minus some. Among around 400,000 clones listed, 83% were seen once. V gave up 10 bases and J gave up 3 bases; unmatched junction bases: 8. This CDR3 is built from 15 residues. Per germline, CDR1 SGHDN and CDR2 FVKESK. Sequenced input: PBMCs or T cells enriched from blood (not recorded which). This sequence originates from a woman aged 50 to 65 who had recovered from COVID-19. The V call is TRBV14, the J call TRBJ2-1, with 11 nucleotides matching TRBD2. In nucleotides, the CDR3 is TGTGCCACAGATGACGGACTAGCGGGCTACAATGAGCAGTTCTTC. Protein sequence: CATDDGLAGYNEQFF.